The rows below give T cell receptor beta chains drawn from one sample of a study of response to subunit inactivated influenza vaccine. Each CDR3 protein is one row after TCRdb ran MiXCR on the RT-PCR reads. The sample yields about 700,000 distinct CDR3 sequences, about 14% seen once. This specimen consisted of PBMCs from blood, obtained 14 to 15 days before vaccination. The source is a man aged 45-60 years who received an inactivated influenza vaccine. Each CDR3 is given with its conserved first and last residue. D genes are given only for firm matches. Only part of the rows carry a size: once, few, many, or a class if the clone is expanded.

j_call	v_call	clone_size	d_call	cdr3_nt	cdr3_aa
TRBJ2-7	TRBV7-9	.	.	TGTGCCAGCACCCCTGGCGCAGGGGCACACGAGCAGTACTTC	CASTPGAGAHEQYF
TRBJ2-1	TRBV11-2	.	.	TGTGCCAGCAGCTTAGTCGGGGGCCCCTTGAACAATGAGCAGTTCTTC	CASSLVGGPLNNEQFF
TRBJ2-1	TRBV12-3/TRBV12-4	few	TRBD2	TGTGCCAGCAGTTTAGTTGCGGGGGGGCTAAGCTCTGAGCAGTTCTTC	CASSLVAGGLSSEQFF
TRBJ2-3	TRBV12-3/TRBV12-4	.	TRBD2	TGTACCCGCAGTTTGGTGTCCCCCTTAGCGGGATGGGCAGATACGCAGTATTTT	CTRSLVSPLAGWADTQYF
TRBJ1-5	TRBV20-1	.	.	TGCAGTGCTAGTGGGCTTGGGGGGGGGTATAGCAATCAGCCCCAGCATTTT	CSASGLGGGYSNQPQHF
TRBJ2-1	TRBV6-1	many	.	TGTGCCAGCACGGGGAGGGACACCCCTAGTCTCAATGAGCAGTTCTTC	CASTGRDTPSLNEQFF
TRBJ1-4	TRBV5-1	.	TRBD1	TGCGCCAGCAGTTTTGACAGGGAGAATGAAAAACTGTTTTTT	CASSFDRENEKLFF
TRBJ2-3	TRBV2	many	.	TGTGCCAGCAGTGAAGCCCGATTCGAGGGAAACACAGATACGCAGTATTTT	CASSEARFEGNTDTQYF
TRBJ2-7	TRBV7-2	.	.	TGTGCCAGCAGCTTAGAGGGGGGGGAAGTATACGAGCAGTACTTC	CASSLEGGEVYEQYF
TRBJ2-7	TRBV12-3/TRBV12-4	.	.	TGTGCCAGCAGCCCTTATGCCCCGAACGAGCAGTACTTC	CASSPYAPNEQYF
TRBJ1-5	TRBV12-3/TRBV12-4	few	.	TGTGCCAGCAGTTTAGGTGACAGCCAACGACAGCATTTT	CASSLGDSQRQHF
TRBJ1-2	TRBV28	few	TRBD1	TGTGCCAGCAGGGGACAGGGGGCCCTAAACTATGGCTACACCTTC	CASRGQGALNYGYTF
TRBJ2-2	TRBV2	few	TRBD1	TGTGCCAGCAGTCCCCGGACAGGTTACACCGGGGAGCTGTTTTTT	CASSPRTGYTGELFF
TRBJ1-2	TRBV4-3	few	.	TGCGCCAGCAGCCAAGTGGCAGGGGTTAACTATGGCTACACCTTC	CASSQVAGVNYGYTF
TRBJ2-1	TRBV9	.	.	TGTGCCAGCAGCGTAGTAGTCGCGGCAGGTTACAATGAGCAGTTCTTC	CASSVVVAAGYNEQFF
TRBJ1-2	TRBV12-3/TRBV12-4	few	TRBD1	TGTGCCAGCAGAACTTACAGGGGGCTTGGCTATGGCTACACCTTC	CASRTYRGLGYGYTF
TRBJ2-7	TRBV20-1	.	TRBD2	TGCAGTGCTAGAGATGCGGGGGGGAGGTACGAGCAGTACTTC	CSARDAGGRYEQYF
TRBJ2-7	TRBV7-9	many	.	TGTGCCAGCAGCAAGTCCTTGGGCCCGACCACCGGTCAGCAGTACTTC	CASSKSLGPTTGQQYF
TRBJ2-1	TRBV3-1	few	.	TGTGCCAGCAGCCAAGCGGTGAAAAATGAGCAGTTCTTC	CASSQAVKNEQFF
TRBJ2-1	TRBV20-1	.	TRBD2	TGCAGTGCTAGAGATAGCGGGAGGGGCTACAATGAGCAGTTCTTC	CSARDSGRGYNEQFF
TRBJ1-4	TRBV5-5	.	TRBD1	TGTGCCAGCAGCTCGGAGACAGGGCCTAATGAAAAACTGTTTTTT	CASSSETGPNEKLFF
TRBJ2-5	TRBV5-1	.	.	TGCGCCAGCAGCACCGGGACGGACGCAGGGACCCAGTACTTC	CASSTGTDAGTQYF
TRBJ1-4	TRBV6-1	.	.	TGTGCCAGCAGAATGGGACGTTATGAAAAACTGTTTTTT	CASRMGRYEKLFF
TRBJ2-7	TRBV6-2/TRBV6-3	once	.	TGTGCCACTCGAAGGAATTACGAGCAGTACTTC	CATRRNYEQYF
TRBJ2-3	TRBV29-1	few	TRBD1	TGCAGCGCAAAAGGGACAGGGGGGTTTGGAGATACGCAGTATTTT	CSAKGTGGFGDTQYF